Listed here are 26 T cell receptor beta chains from one sample, sequenced in a study of blood T cell repertoires in COVID-19. Profiled with immunoSEQ multiplex PCR; TCRdb holds only in-frame clones, not every one. The table has just under 150,000 clones, about 87% seen once. The specimen sequenced was peripheral blood. The receptor source for this set is a woman between 50 and 59 years old with acute or convalescent COVID-19.

The V and J genes are TRBV5-1 and TRBJ2-7; 7 bases are a match to TRBD1. J gave up 2 bases and V 0 bases, and 5 bases lay outside the gene matches. Germline CDR1 reads SGHRS; CDR2 reads YFSETQ. This CDR3 contains 15 residues. CDR3 in amino acids: CASSLVPGGTYEQYF. The CDR3 DNA sequence: TGCGCCAGCAGCTTGGTGCCAGGGGGTACCTACGAGCAGTACTTC.

J is TRBJ1-1 and V is TRBV19; the D is unclear. V shed 6 bases and J shed 1 base, with 12 bases lying between them. The V gene's germline CDR1 is LNHDA and CDR2 SQIVND (reference sequence). CDR3 size: 14 residues. In DNA form, the CDR3 reads TGTGCCAGTAGGACGGGTCAACAGAACACTGAAGCTTTCTTT. Residues: CASRTGQQNTEAFF.

The sample holds one count of this clone. Other DNA sequences in the sample encode the same CDR3. The V and J genes are TRBV6-6 and TRBJ1-1, with a possible D match to TRBD1 (5 bases). Trimming left V 3 bases short and J 1 base short, with 9 bases between. The CDR3 is 14 residues long. Germline CDR1 reads MNHNY; CDR2 reads SVGAGI (reference sequence). CDR3 DNA: TGTGCCAGCAGTTATAGTCAGGGGAACACTGAAGCTTTCTTT. It codes for CASSYSQGNTEAFF.

The gene calls are TRBV24-1 and TRBJ2-2, with D maybe TRBD2 (5 bases). V dropped 3 bases and J dropped 6 bases, with 22 bases sitting between them. This CDR3 region has 18 residues. Germline-derived CDR1 and CDR2 are KGHDR and SFDVKD. The CDR3, as DNA: TGTGCCACCAGTGATCCCTCAAAACTCGGACTCCAGCCCGGGGAGCTGTTTTTT. This gives the protein CATSDPSKLGLQPGELFF.

J is TRBJ2-2 and V is TRBV19; 11 bases are a match to TRBD1. There are 15 residues in the CDR3. From germline, CDR1 is LNHDA and CDR2 SQIVND (reference sequence). With V trimmed by 5 bases and J by 6 bases, 5 bases remained unmatched. The chain's CDR3 is CASSAGQGEAGELFF. The CDR3 bases are TGTGCCAGTAGTGCGGGACAGGGGGAAGCCGGGGAGCTGTTTTTT.

The genes are TRBV11-2 and TRBJ2-7; 11 bases agree with TRBD2. There are 15 residues in the CDR3. V dropped 5 bases and J dropped 5; count of bases not matched to a gene: 8. Germline assignment: CDR1 SGHAT and CDR2 FQNNGV. CDR3 region: CASSRASGGRDEQYF. The DNA for the CDR3 is TGTGCCAGCAGCCGGGCTAGCGGGGGGAGGGACGAGCAGTACTTC.

This clone was detected only once. The chain recombines TRBV5-4 with TRBJ2-7, with 10 nucleotides matching TRBD1. Germline-derived CDR1 and CDR2 are SGHNT and YYREEE (reference sequence). The CDR3 runs 15 residues. The junction had 4 bases not matched to a gene; V was cut back by 0 bases and J by 4 bases. The DNA of the CDR3 is TGTGCCAGCAGCTTGGGTGGGACAGGGGAATACGAGCAGTACTTC. This translates into CASSLGGTGEYEQYF.

The rearrangement links TRBV5-6 to TRBJ1-2; the D is unclear. Germline V CDR1 and CDR2: SGHDT, YYEEEE. V dropped 4 bases and J dropped 2 bases, with 3 bases sitting between them. The CDR3 runs to 11 residues. In nucleotides, the CDR3 is TGTGCCAGCAGCCTCAACTATGGCTACACCTTC. Protein sequence: CASSLNYGYTF.

V gene TRBV25-1 combines with J gene TRBJ1-3; a possible D gene is TRBD1 (5 bases). The length of the CDR3 is 17 residues. Trimming took off 1 base at V and 0 bases at J, with 13 bases between the two ends. Germline V gives CDR1 MGHDK, CDR2 SYGVNS. The CDR3 loop is CASSEFLDIRSGNTIYF. DNA for the CDR3: TGTGCCAGCAGTGAATTTTTGGACATCCGCTCTGGAAACACCATATATTTT.

V gene TRBV10-3 combines with J gene TRBJ2-4; D might be TRBD1 (5 bases). The germline gives CDR1 ENHRY, CDR2 SYGVKD. With 0 bases removed from V and 12 bases from J, the gap between germline ends came to 15 bases. The CDR3 is made up of 14 amino acids. The CDR3 bases are TGTGCCATCAGTGAGTCAGGGGCCCCCCGGGCTCAGTACTTC. It specifies CAISESGAPRAQYF.

This chain links TRBV30 with TRBJ2-3; a possible D gene is TRBD2 (6 bases). This CDR3 has 14 amino acids. The V end lost 0 bases, the J end lost 4 bases, and 11 bases lay between the germline ends. The V gene's germline CDR1 is GTSNPN and CDR2 SVGIG (reference sequence). CDR3 loop: CAWSVTGGADTQYF. As DNA, the CDR3 is TGTGCCTGGAGTGTAACAGGAGGGGCAGATACGCAGTATTTT.

This clone has just a few counts. The rearrangement uses TRBV7-9 and TRBJ1-2; D is unclear. Germline V gene lookup returns CDR1 SEHNR and CDR2 FQNEAQ (reference sequence). The CDR3 covers 14 residues. V lost 1 base and J lost 4, with 10 bases in between. DNA for the CDR3: TGTGCCAGCAGCTTAGGACGGCAGGCCTATGGCTACACCTTC. This translates into CASSLGRQAYGYTF. Together with reference TRBV7-9 and TRBJ1-2, the CDR3 gives the full variable domain: DTGVSQNPRHKITKRGQNVTFRCDPISEHNRLYWYRQTLGQGPEFLTYFQNEAQLEKSRLLSDRFSAERPKGSFSTLEIQRTEQGDSAMYLCASSLGRQAYGYTFGSGTRLTVV.

The genes are TRBV4-1 and TRBJ2-2; TRBD1 aligns across 7 bases. This CDR3 is 17 amino acids long. Germline loops: CDR1 MGHRA, CDR2 YSYEKL. V was clipped by 0 bases and J by 0 bases; unmatched bases: 4. The CDR3: CASSQEFQGANTGELFF. The CDR3, as DNA: TGCGCCAGCAGCCAAGAGTTTCAGGGGGCGAACACCGGGGAGCTGTTTTTT.

J is TRBJ1-6 and V is TRBV27; no reliable D call. V was trimmed by 5 bases and J by 0 bases, leaving 8 bases between them. CDR3 length equals 15 residues. Germline loops: CDR1 MNHEY, CDR2 SMNVEV (reference sequence). The CDR3 nucleotides are TGTGCCAGCAGTCTCTCCGTCTCCTATAATTCACCCCTCCACTTT. As protein: CASSLSVSYNSPLHF.

The chain combines TRBV10-3 with TRBJ2-2; the D gene is possibly TRBD1 (6 bases). The germline V gene has CDR1 ENHRY and CDR2 SYGVKD. Deletions cut 4 bases from V and 5 bases from J, with 17 bases between. There are 16 residues in the CDR3. The CDR3 spells CAISGGQGGGTGELFF. For the CDR3, the DNA is TGTGCCATCAGTGGGGGGCAGGGCGGAGGTACCGGGGAGCTGTTTTTT.

The chain links TRBV27 to TRBJ2-7; the D is unclear. Germline V gives CDR1 MNHEY, CDR2 SMNVEV (reference sequence). Trimming removed 3 bases from V and 5 bases from J, with 8 bases in between. This CDR3 region has 12 residues. CDR3 DNA: TGTGCCAGCAGTTTTGCAGGAAACGAGCAGTACTTC. Translated: CASSFAGNEQYF.

This rearrangement joins TRBV23-1 to TRBJ1-5; tentatively, D is TRBD1 (6 bases). TRBV23-1 is assigned to the ORF class and has an uncertain function. V was pared by 0 bases and J by 4 bases, with 10 bases between. The CDR3 spans 15 residues. The DNA for the CDR3 is TGCGCCAGCAGTCAATCTACAGGGAAGAATCAGCCCCAGCATTTT. This encodes CASSQSTGKNQPQHF.

This rearrangement joins TRBV7-9 to TRBJ2-7; 15 positions agree with TRBD2. CDR1 and CDR2 from the germline V gene are SEHNR and FQNEAQ (reference sequence). With 5 bases clipped from V and 3 bases from J, the junction kept 2 bases outside the gene matches. The CDR3 loop spans 15 amino acids. The CDR3 region is CASSTGLAGGYEQYF. CDR3 sequence (DNA): TGTGCCAGCAGCACGGGACTAGCGGGAGGCTACGAGCAGTACTTC. Full variable domain (remainder filled in from reference TRBV7-9 and TRBJ2-7): DTGVSQNPRHKITKRGQNVTFRCDPISEHNRLYWYRQTLGQGPEFLTYFQNEAQLEKSRLLSDRFSAERPKGSFSTLEIQRTEQGDSAMYLCASSTGLAGGYEQYFGPGTRLTVT.

The gene calls are TRBV13 and TRBJ2-3; 7 nucleotides match TRBD2. The V gene end was trimmed by 6 bases and the J gene end by 0 bases; junction bases not matched to a gene: 9. The CDR3 consists of 16 residues. CDR1 and CDR2 (germline): PRHDT, FYEKMQ (reference sequence). The CDR3 region is CASSSAWRGSTDTQYF. CDR3 nucleotide sequence: TGTGCCAGCAGTTCCGCCTGGCGGGGGAGCACAGATACGCAGTATTTT.

CDR3 amino acids: CASFPGTGGHNEQFF. Written as DNA, the CDR3 is TGTGCCAGCTTCCCCGGGACAGGAGGCCACAATGAGCAGTTCTTC. V and J are TRBV28 and TRBJ2-1; TRBD1 matches at 8 bases. In germline, CDR1 is MDHEN, CDR2 SYDVKM. The CDR3 loop spans 15 amino acids. V lost 8 bases to trimming and J lost 5 bases; unmatched junction nucleotides: 11. Based on the CDR3 plus reference TRBV28 and TRBJ2-1, the full variable domain is DVKVTQSSRYLVKRTGEKVFLECVQDMDHENMFWYRQDPGLGLRLIYFSYDVKMKEKGDIPEGYSVSREKKERFSLILESASTNQTSMYLCASFPGTGGHNEQFFGPGTRLTVL.

The V gene is TRBV7-3, the J gene TRBJ2-1, with a possible D match to TRBD2 (7 bases). This CDR3 spans 17 amino acids. Between the trimmed V and J ends, which lost 5 bases and 0 bases, there was a span of 17 bases. Germline V gene data show CDR1 as SGHTA and CDR2 as FQGTGA. The CDR3 coding sequence is TGTGCCAGCAGCCCTATGGGGGGGCCGAGCTCCTACAATGAGCAGTTCTTC. Encoded protein: CASSPMGGPSSYNEQFF.

The chain recombines TRBV27 with TRBJ2-1; 10 bases agree with TRBD1. The CDR3 runs 15 residues. Germline values: CDR1 MNHEY, CDR2 SMNVEV (reference sequence). The V and J ends lost 5 bases and 3 bases, in that order; junction bases with no gene match: 4. The CDR3, as DNA: TGTGCCAGCAGTATGGGGACAGGGGTCTACAATGAGCAGTTCTTC. Translated: CASSMGTGVYNEQFF.

This clone was found a few times. V usage is TRBV6-4 and J usage is TRBJ2-1; weak D call: TRBD1 (6 bases). The V and J ends lost 0 bases and 6 bases respectively, with 9 bases between them. The V gene's germline CDR1 is MRHNA and CDR2 SNTAGT. This CDR3 contains 14 residues. In DNA form, the CDR3 reads TGTGCCAGCAGTGACTCGGGGGCCACCAATGAGCAGTTCTTC. This encodes CASSDSGATNEQFF.

The CDR3 reads CASLAWGDSPLHF. The CDR3 DNA is TGTGCCAGCCTCGCGTGGGGGGATTCACCCCTCCACTTT. The chain employs TRBV2 and TRBJ1-6; D is perhaps TRBD1 (5 bases). The germline V gene has CDR1 SNHLY and CDR2 FYNNEI. This CDR3 contains 13 residues. V lost 8 bases and J 8 bases, leaving 13 bases between the germline ends.

V and J are TRBV7-9 and TRBJ1-1; D is unclear. V lost 3 bases and J lost 14, with 16 bases in between. Germline CDR1 is SEHNR and CDR2 is FQNEAQ (reference sequence). This CDR3 spans 12 amino acids. CDR3 amino acids: CASSFTPSSSFF. The CDR3 DNA follows: TGTGCCAGCAGCTTTACACCCTCATCGTCCTTCTTT. Combining the CDR3 with reference TRBV7-9 and TRBJ1-1 gives the whole variable domain DTGVSQNPRHKITKRGQNVTFRCDPISEHNRLYWYRQTLGQGPEFLTYFQNEAQLEKSRLLSDRFSAERPKGSFSTLEIQRTEQGDSAMYLCASSFTPSSSFFGQGTRLTVV.

The CDR3 DNA follows: TGTGCCAGTCAAAGCGGGAGTATGGGGCAAGAGACCCAGTACTTC. This translates into CASQSGSMGQETQYF. The chain employs TRBV19 and TRBJ2-5, with TRBD2 identical over 8 bases. The CDR3 has 15 residues. J gave up 2 bases and V 8 bases, and 10 bases lay outside the gene matches. The germline V gene encodes CDR1 LNHDA and CDR2 SQIVND (reference sequence).